This paragraph covers one T cell receptor (beta chain) sequence. Many counts were recorded for this clonotype. There is no known antigen for this receptor. No much larger clone is present one base from it, and per-base qualities are unavailable. Receptor amplification or capture employed PCR. The listed sequencing device is Illumina HiSeq 2500. Molecular barcoding was employed in the preparation of TCR libraries, with unique molecular identifiers being used to normalize TCRbeta repertoire quantification. TCRdb trimmed public reads at Q25 via fastp, called clones via MiXCR and kept in-frame beta chains. For every CDR3 protein sequence, its rows merge into one entry that carries the most common genes and DNA. The sample records around 250,000 distinct CDR3 sequences, around 7.5% of which are singletons. The ten largest clones take up 5% to 8% of the sample. This sample was taken from a study of T-cell reconstitution after alpha-beta-depleted transplantation in children listed by TCRdb under 2016. Study-level background: Using TCR repertoire profiling, the study followed T-cell immune reconstitution in a quantitative way in children after TCRalphabeta/CD19-depleted allogeneic hematopoietic cell transplantation. Results and caveats for the whole study, not just this receptor: Over the following months the frequencies of hyperexpanded clones went down, and after one year T-cell counts and TCRbeta diversity were mostly credited to newly produced T cells. Apparently early alphabetaT-cell count recovery about two months after transplant reportedly relied on only several hundred rapidly expanded clones derived from non-depleted graft cells. In some patients, the high TCRbeta diversity seen at day 60 was put down to recipient T cells and intrathymic progenitors that had survived conditioning.

This specimen's treatment or condition label, interpreted: allogeneic hematopoietic cell transplantation with graft depleted of TCRalphabeta T cells and CD19 B cells. The transplant recipients were children given TCRalphabeta/CD19-depleted allogeneic hematopoietic cell grafts. Reading the germline V gene gives CDR1 SGDLS and CDR2 YYNGEE. V was cut back by 0 bases and J by 3 bases, leaving a gap of 9 bases between them. The CDR3 measures 14 amino acids from cysteine to phenylalanine. Kept here is only the CDR3 DNA, which spans 42 bases and is read in frame from base 1. The clonotype was recovered from a male patient aged 10-17 years who had a stem cell transplant for acute lymphoblastic leukemia, so the T cells may come from the graft donor. The chain couples TRBV9 to TRBJ1-2; a tentative D call is TRBD1 (6 bases match). Sample: PBMCs, mostly from graft donor cells, taken 180 days after TCRalphabeta/CD19-depleted stem cell transplant. The bases read TGTGCCAGCAGCGTAGAACAGGGCCACTATGGCTACACCTTC. Its translation is CASSVEQGHYGYTF.